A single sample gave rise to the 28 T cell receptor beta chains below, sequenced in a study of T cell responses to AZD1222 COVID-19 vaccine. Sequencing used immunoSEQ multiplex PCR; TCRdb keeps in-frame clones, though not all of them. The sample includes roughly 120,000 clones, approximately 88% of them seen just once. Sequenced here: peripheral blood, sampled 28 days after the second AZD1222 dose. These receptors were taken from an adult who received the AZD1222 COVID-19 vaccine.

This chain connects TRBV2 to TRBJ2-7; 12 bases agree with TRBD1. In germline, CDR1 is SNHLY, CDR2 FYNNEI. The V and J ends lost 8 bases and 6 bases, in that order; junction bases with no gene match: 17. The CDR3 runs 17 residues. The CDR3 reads CASGSVIPGQGASEQYF. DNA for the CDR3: TGTGCCAGCGGTTCTGTTATCCCGGGACAGGGGGCCAGCGAGCAGTACTTC.

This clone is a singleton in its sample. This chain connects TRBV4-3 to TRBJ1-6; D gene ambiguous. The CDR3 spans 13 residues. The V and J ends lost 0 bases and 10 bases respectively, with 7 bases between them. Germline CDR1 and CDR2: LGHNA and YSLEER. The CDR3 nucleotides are TGCGCCAGCAGCCAAGATGTGTGGTCACCCCTCCACTTT. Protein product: CASSQDVWSPLHF.

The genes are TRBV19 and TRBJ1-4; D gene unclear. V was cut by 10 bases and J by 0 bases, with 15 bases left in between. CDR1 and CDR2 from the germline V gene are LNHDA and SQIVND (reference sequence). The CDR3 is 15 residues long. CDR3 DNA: TGTGCCACCACCCGGGAGAGCTCAACTAATGAAAAACTGTTTTTT. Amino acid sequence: CATTRESSTNEKLFF.

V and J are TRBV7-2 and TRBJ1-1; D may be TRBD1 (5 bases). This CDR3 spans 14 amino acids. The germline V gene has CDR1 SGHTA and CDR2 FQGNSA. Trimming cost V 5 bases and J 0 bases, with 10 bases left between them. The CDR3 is CASSVGLMNTEAFF. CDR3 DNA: TGTGCCAGCAGCGTGGGACTCATGAACACTGAAGCTTTCTTT. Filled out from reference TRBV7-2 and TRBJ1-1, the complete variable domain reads GAGVSQSPSNKVTEKGKDVELRCDPISGHTALYWYRQSLGQGLEFLIYFQGNSAPDKSGLPSDRFSAERTGGSVSTLTIQRTQQEDSAVYLCASSVGLMNTEAFFGQGTRLTVV.

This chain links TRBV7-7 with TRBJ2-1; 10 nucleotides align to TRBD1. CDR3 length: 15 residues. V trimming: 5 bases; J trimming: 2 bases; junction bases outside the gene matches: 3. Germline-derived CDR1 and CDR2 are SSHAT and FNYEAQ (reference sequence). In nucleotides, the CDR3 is TGTGCCAGCAGCACTGGACAGGGGGCCTACAATGAGCAGTTCTTC. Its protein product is CASSTGQGAYNEQFF.

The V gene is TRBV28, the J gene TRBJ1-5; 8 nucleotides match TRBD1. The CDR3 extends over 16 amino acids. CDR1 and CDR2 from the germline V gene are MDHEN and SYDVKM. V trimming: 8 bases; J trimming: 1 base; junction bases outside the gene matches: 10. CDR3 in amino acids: CASAEQGGNSNQPQHF. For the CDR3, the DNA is TGTGCCAGCGCTGAACAGGGGGGAAACAGCAATCAGCCCCAGCATTTT.

This CDR3 is CASSLGGTGELFF. CDR3 sequence (DNA): TGTGCCAGCAGCTTAGGAGGAACCGGGGAGCTGTTTTTT. V is TRBV11-1 and J is TRBJ2-2, with D hard to call. V was shortened by 1 base and J by 5 bases, with 5 bases between the two germline ends. The germline gives CDR1 SGHAT, CDR2 FQDESV (reference sequence). This CDR3 spans 13 amino acids.

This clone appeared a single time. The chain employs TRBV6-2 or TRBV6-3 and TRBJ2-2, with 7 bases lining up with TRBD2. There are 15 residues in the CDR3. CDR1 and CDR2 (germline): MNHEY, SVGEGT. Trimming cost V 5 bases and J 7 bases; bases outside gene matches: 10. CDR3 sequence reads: CASSDGGLSIGELFF. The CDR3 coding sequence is TGTGCCAGCAGTGACGGGGGACTATCCATCGGGGAGCTGTTTTTT.

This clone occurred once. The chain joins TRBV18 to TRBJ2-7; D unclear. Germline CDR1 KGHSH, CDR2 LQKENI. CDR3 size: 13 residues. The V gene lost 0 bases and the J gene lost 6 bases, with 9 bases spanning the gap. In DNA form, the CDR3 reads TGTGCCAGCTCACCACCTTCCATGCCCGAGCAGTACTTC. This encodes CASSPPSMPEQYF.

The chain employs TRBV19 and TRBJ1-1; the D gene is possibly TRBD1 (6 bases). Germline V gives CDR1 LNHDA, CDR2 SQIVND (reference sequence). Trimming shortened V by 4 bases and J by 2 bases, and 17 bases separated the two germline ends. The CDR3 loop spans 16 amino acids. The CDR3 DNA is TGTGCCAGTAGTAATGGAATCACAGGGCCCAACACTGAAGCTTTCTTT. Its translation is CASSNGITGPNTEAFF.

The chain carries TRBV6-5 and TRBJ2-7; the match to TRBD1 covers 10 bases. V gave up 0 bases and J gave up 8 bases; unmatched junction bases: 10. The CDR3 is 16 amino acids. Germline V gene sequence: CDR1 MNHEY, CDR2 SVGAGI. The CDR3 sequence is CASSYSWGQGRYKQYF. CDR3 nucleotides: TGTGCCAGCAGTTACTCCTGGGGACAGGGGCGATATAAGCAGTACTTC.

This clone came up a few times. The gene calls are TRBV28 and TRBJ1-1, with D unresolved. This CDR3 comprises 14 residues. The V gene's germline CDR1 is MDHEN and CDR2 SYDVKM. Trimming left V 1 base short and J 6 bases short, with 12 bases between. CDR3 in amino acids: CASSLSVWLSEAFF. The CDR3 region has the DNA TGTGCCAGCAGTTTATCCGTATGGCTCTCTGAAGCTTTCTTT.

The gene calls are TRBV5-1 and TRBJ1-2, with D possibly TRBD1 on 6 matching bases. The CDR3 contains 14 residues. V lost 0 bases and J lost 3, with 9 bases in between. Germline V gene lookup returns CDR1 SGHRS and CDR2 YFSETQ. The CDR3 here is CASSLDREDYGYTF. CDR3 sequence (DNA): TGCGCCAGCAGCTTGGACAGGGAGGACTATGGCTACACCTTC.

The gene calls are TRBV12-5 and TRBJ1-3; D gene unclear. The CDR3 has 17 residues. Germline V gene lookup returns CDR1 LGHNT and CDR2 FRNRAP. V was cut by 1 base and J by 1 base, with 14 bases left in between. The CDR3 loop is CASGLEDNLTSGNTIYF. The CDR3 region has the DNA TGTGCTAGTGGTTTGGAAGACAACCTGACTTCTGGAAACACCATATATTTT.

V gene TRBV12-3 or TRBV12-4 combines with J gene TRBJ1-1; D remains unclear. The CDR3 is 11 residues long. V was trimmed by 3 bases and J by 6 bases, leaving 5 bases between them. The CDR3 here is CASSFPPEAFF. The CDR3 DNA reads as TGTGCCAGCAGTTTCCCGCCTGAAGCTTTCTTT.

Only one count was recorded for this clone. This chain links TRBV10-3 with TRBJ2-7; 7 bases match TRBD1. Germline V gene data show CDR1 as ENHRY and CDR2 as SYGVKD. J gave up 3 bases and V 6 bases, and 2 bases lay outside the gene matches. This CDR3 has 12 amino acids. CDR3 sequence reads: CAIRGTVYEQYF. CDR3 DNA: TGTGCCATCAGGGGGACAGTCTACGAGCAGTACTTC.

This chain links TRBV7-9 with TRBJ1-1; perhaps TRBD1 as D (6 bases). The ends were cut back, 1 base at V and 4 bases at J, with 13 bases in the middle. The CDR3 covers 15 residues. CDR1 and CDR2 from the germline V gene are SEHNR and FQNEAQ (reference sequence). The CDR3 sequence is CASSLGVGGITEAFF. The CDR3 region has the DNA TGTGCCAGCAGCTTAGGGGTAGGGGGGATCACTGAAGCTTTCTTT.

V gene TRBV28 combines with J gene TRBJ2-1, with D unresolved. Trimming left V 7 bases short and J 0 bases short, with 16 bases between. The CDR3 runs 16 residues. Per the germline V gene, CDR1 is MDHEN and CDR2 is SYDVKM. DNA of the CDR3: TGTGCCAGCACCCCATATCCGGCCTCCTCCTACAATGAGCAGTTCTTC. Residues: CASTPYPASSYNEQFF.

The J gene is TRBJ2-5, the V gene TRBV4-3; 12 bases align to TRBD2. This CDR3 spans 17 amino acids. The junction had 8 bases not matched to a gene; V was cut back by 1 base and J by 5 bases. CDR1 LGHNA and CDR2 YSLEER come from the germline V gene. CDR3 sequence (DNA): TGCGCCAGCAGCCAAGGGCCTAGCGGGGGGGCCTGGGAGACCCAGTACTTC. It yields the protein CASSQGPSGGAWETQYF.

The CDR3 nucleotides read TGTGCCAGCAGCCAAGAGATGGCAGGGAACACTGAAGCTTTCTTT. Translation: CASSQEMAGNTEAFF. J is TRBJ1-1 and V is TRBV4-2, with D unresolved. V shed 0 bases and J shed 1 base, with 9 bases lying between them. The CDR3 runs 15 residues. From germline, CDR1 is LGHNA and CDR2 YNFKEQ.

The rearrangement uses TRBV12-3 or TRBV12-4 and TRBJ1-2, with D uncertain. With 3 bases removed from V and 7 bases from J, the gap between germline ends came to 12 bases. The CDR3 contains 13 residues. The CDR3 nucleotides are TGTGCCAGCAGTTTTGCACGAAGCAGTGGCTACACCTTC. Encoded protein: CASSFARSSGYTF.

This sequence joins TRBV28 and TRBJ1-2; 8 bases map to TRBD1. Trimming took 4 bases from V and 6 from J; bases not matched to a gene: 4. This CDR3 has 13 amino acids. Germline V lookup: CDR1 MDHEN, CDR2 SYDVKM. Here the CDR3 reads CASSSGQGHGYTF. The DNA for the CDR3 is TGTGCCAGCAGTTCCGGACAGGGTCATGGCTACACCTTC.

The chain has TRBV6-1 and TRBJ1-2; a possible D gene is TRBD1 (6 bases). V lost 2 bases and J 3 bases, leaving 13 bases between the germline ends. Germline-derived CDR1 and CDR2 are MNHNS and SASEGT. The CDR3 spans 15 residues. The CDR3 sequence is CASSESDSSHYGYTF. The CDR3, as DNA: TGTGCCAGCAGTGAATCGGACAGTAGTCACTATGGCTACACCTTC.

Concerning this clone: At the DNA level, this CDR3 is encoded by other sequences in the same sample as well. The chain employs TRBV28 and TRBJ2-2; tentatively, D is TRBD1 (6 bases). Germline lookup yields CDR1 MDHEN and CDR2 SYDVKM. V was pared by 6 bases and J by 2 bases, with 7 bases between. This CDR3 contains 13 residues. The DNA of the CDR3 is TGTGCCAGCAGGGACAGAAACACCGGGGAGCTGTTTTTT. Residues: CASRDRNTGELFF. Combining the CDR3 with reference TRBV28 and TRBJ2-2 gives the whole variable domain DVKVTQSSRYLVKRTGEKVFLECVQDMDHENMFWYRQDPGLGLRLIYFSYDVKMKEKGDIPEGYSVSREKKERFSLILESASTNQTSMYLCASRDRNTGELFFGEGSRLTVL.

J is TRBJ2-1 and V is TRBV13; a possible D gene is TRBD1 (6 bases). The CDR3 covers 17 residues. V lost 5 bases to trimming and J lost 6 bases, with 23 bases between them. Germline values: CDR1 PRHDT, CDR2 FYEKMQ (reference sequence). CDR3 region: CASSPSGYRVKANEQFF. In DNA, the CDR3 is TGTGCCAGCAGCCCCTCGGGGTACAGGGTTAAGGCCAATGAGCAGTTCTTC.

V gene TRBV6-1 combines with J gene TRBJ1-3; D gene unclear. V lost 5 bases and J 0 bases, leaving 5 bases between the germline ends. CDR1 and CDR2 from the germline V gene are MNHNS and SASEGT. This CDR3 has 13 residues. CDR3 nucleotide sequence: TGTGCCAGCAGTCTGAACTCTGGAAACACCATATATTTT. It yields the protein CASSLNSGNTIYF.

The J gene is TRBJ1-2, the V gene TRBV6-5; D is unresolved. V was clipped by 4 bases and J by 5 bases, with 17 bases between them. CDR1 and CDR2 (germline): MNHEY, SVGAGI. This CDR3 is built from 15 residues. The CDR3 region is CASSSRPGSAYGYTF. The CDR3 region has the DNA TGTGCCAGCAGTTCCCGTCCGGGGAGCGCTTATGGCTACACCTTC.

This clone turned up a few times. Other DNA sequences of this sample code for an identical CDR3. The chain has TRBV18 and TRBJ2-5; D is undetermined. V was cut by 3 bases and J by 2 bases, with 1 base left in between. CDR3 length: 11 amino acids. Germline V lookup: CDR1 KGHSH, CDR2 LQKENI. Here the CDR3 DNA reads TGTGCCAGCTCACCTCAAGAGACCCAGTACTTC. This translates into CASSPQETQYF. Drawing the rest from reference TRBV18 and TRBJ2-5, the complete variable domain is NAGVMQNPRHLVRRRGQEARLRCSPMKGHSHVYWYRQLPEEGLKFMVYLQKENIIDESGMPKERFSAEFPKEGPSILRIQQVVRGDSAAYFCASSPQETQYFGPGTRLLVL.